One TCR beta chain is described in this entry. In TCRdb, the 5' RACE reads were re-called with MiXCR into one record per CDR3 protein. The sample lists roughly 720,000 distinct CDR3 sequences; around a sixth were seen once. This entry comes from a study of identical twins. V lost 7 bases to trimming and J lost 5 bases, with 18 bases between them. CDR1 is MNHNS, CDR2 SASEGT, per germline. There are 14 residues in the CDR3. These data also formed part of another study, on T cells expressing NK-cell markers.

The TCR sequence derives from a woman under 30 in good health. The chain uses TRBV6-1 and TRBJ2-7; D not certain. The sequenced sample consisted of PBMCs. CDR3 nucleotide sequence: TGTGCCAGCATGAATGGACCCCCCGGCGACGAGCAGTACTTC. It yields the protein CASMNGPPGDEQYF.